This TCR beta chain was sequenced for a study of chronic HIV infection and antiretroviral therapy. This clonotype was counted at least ten times. This CDR3 has 14 residues. V gave up 6 bases and J gave up 0 bases, with 9 bases separating them. TCRdb passed the 5' RACE reads through MiXCR, listing each CDR3 protein once. Among 39,000 or so distinct CDR3 sequences listed, more than 8% were seen once. The J gene is TRBJ1-3, the V gene TRBV12-3 or TRBV12-4; D is perhaps TRBD1 (5 bases). The origin of this receptor is an adult who had HIV and had not received antiretroviral therapy, or was an uninfected healthy control (not recorded which). Sample: peripheral blood. CDR3 DNA sequence: TGTGCCAGCAGCATGACAGCCTCTGGAAACACCATATATTTT. This translates into CASSMTASGNTIYF.